This T cell receptor beta chain was profiled in a study of neoadjuvant nivolumab and ipilimumab in lung cancer. General study results and limits: From pretherapy to surgery, tumor richness and clonality rose with dual therapy.

Regarding this clone: Its antigen is unidentified.

V was clipped by 2 bases and J by 3 bases; unmatched bases: 10. Germline V gene data show CDR1 as SGHRS and CDR2 as YFSETQ. CDR3 length: 16 amino acids. Libraries were prepared by immunoSEQ multiplex PCR; TCRdb keeps only in-frame clonotypes and omits some of them. The sample records 10,000 to 15,000 clones, around 70% being singletons. The sequence was collected from an adult with non-small cell lung cancer. V usage is TRBV5-1 and J usage is TRBJ2-5, with TRBD1 matching 7 bases. The sample was peripheral blood, taken after neoadjuvant nivolumab, alone or with ipilimumab, at or shortly before surgery. CDR3 loop: CASSLRQGRSEETQYF. As DNA, the CDR3 is TGCGCCAGCAGCTTACGACAGGGTAGGAGCGAAGAGACCCAGTACTTC.